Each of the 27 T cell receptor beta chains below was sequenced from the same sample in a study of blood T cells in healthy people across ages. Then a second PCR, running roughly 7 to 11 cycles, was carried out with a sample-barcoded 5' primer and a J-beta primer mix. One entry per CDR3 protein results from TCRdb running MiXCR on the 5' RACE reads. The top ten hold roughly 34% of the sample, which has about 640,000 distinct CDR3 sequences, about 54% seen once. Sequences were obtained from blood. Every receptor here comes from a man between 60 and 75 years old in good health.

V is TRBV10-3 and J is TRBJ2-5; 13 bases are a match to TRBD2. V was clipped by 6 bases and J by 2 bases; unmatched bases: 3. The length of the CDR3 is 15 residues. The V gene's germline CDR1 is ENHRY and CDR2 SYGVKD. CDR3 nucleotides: TGTGCCATCAGCCCGACTAGCGGGGGGCAAGAGACCCAGTACTTC. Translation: CAISPTSGGQETQYF.

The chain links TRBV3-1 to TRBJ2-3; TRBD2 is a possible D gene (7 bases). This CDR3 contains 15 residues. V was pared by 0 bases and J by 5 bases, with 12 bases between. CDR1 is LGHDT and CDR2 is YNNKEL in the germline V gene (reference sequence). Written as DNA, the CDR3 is TGTGCCAGCAGCCAAGATTGGGGGGGCGGAGATACGCAGTATTTT. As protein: CASSQDWGGGDTQYF.

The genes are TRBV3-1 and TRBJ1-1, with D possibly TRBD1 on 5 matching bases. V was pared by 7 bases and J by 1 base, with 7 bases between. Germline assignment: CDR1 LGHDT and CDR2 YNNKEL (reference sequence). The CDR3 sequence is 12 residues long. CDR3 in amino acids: CASTGGNTEAFF. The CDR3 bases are TGTGCCAGCACCGGGGGGAACACTGAAGCTTTCTTT.

The CDR3 region is CASSLAQEQTQYF. Written as DNA, the CDR3 is TGTGCCAGCAGTCTCGCCCAGGAACAGACCCAGTACTTC. J is TRBJ2-7 and V is TRBV2; D is undetermined. The J call may be faulty, since TRBJ2-5 better matches the DNA end. There are 13 residues in the CDR3. The V gene's germline CDR1 is SNHLY and CDR2 FYNNEI.

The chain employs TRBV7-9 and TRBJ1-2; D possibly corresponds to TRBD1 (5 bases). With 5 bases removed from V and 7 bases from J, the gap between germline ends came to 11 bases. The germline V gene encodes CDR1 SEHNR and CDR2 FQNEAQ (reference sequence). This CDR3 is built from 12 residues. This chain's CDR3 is CASSPPGVGYTF. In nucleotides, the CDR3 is TGTGCCAGCAGCCCCCCGGGGGTTGGCTACACCTTC.

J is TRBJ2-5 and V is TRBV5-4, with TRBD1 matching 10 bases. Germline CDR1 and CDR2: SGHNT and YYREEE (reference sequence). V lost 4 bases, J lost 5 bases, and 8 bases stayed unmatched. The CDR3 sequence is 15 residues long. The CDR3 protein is CASSPSTGGMETQYF. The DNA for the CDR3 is TGTGCCAGCAGCCCCTCGACAGGGGGCATGGAGACCCAGTACTTC.

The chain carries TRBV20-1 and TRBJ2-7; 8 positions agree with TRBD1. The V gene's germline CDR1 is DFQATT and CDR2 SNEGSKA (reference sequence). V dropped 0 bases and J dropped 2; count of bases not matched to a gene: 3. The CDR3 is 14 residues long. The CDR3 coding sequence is TGCAGTGCTAGAGATCGGACAGGGCCCTACGAGCAGTACTTC. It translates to CSARDRTGPYEQYF.

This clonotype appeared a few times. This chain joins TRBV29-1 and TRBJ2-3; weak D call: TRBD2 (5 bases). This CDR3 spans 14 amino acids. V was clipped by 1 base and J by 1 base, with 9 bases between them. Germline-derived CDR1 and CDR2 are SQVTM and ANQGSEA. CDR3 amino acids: CSVEVGRGTDTQYF. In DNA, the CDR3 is TGCAGCGTTGAAGTCGGGCGGGGCACAGATACGCAGTATTTT.

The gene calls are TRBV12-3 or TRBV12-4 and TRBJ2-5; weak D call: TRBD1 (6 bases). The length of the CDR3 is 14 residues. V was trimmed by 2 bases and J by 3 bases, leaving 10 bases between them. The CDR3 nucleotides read TGTGCCAGCAGTTTATACAGGGAAGAAGAGACCCAGTACTTC. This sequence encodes CASSLYREEETQYF.

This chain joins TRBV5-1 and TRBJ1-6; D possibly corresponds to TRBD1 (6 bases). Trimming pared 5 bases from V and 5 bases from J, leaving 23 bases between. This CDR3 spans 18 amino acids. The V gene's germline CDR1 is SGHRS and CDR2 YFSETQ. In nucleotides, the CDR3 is TGCGCCAGCAGACAACTTCCCGGGTCCTACAGGGATAATTCACCCCTCCACTTT. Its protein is CASRQLPGSYRDNSPLHF.

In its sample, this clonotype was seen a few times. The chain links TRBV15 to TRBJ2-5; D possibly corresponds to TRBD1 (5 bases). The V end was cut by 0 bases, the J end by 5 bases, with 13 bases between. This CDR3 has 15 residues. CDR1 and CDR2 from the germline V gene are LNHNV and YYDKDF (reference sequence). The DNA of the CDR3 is TGTGCCACCAGCAGAGATCCCCAGGGATGGGAGACCCAGTACTTC. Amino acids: CATSRDPQGWETQYF. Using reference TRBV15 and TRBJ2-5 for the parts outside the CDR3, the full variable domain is DAMVIQNPRYQVTQFGKPVTLSCSQTLNHNVMYWYQQKSSQAPKLLFHYYDKDFNNEADTPDNFQSRRPNTSFCFLDIRSPGLGDTAMYLCATSRDPQGWETQYFGPGTRLLVL.

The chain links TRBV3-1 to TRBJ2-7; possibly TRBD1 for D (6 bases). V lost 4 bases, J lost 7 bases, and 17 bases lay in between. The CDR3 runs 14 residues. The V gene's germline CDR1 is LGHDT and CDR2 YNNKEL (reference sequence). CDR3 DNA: TGTGCCAGCAGCCTGCAGGGGAGATACAATGAGCAGTACTTC. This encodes CASSLQGRYNEQYF.

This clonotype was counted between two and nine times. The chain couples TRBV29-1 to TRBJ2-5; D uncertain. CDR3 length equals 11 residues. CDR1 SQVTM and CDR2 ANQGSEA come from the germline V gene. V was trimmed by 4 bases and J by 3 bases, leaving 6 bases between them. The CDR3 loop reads CSVVPKETQYF. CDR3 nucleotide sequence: TGCAGCGTTGTACCAAAAGAGACCCAGTACTTC.

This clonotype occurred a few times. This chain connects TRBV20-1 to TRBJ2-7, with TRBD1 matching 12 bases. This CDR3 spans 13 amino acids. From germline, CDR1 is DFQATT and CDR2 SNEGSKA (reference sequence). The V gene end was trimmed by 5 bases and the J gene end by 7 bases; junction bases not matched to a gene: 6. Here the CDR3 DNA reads TGCAGTGCTTCGGGACAGGGGGCTTGGGAGCAGTACTTC. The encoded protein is CSASGQGAWEQYF.

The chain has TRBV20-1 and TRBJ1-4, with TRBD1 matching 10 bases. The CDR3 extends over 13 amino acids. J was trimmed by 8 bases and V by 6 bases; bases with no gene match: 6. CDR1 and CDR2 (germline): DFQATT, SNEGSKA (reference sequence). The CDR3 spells CSARQGAGEKLFF. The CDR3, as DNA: TGCAGTGCCAGACAGGGGGCGGGAGAAAAACTGTTTTTT.

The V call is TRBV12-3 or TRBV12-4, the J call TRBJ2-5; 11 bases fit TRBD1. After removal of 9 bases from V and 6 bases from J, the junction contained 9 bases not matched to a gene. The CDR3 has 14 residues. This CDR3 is CASQRTGGAKTQYF. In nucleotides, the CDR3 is TGTGCCAGTCAAAGGACAGGGGGCGCGAAGACCCAGTACTTC.

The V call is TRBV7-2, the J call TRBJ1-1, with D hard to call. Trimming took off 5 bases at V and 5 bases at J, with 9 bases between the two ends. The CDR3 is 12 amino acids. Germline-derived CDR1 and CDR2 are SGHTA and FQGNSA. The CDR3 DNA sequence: TGTGCCAGCAGCCCTTGGGGTACTGAAGCTTTCTTT. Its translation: CASSPWGTEAFF.

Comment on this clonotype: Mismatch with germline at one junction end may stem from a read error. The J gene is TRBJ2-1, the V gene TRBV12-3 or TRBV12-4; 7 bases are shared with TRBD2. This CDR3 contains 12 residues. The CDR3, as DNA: TGTGCCAGCGGACTAGGATTCAATGGGCAGTTCTTC. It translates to CASGLGFNGQFF.

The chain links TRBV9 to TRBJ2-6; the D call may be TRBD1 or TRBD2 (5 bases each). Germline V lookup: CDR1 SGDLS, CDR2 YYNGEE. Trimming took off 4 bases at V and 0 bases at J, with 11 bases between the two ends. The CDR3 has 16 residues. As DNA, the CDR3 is TGTGCCAGCAGCCCCCGGGACCACTCTGGGGCCAACGTCCTGACTTTC. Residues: CASSPRDHSGANVLTF. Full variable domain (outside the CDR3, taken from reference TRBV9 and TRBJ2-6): DSGVTQTPKHLITATGQRVTLRCSPRSGDLSVYWYQQSLDQGLQFLIQYYNGEERAKGNILERFSAQQFPDLHSELNLSSLELGDSALYFCASSPRDHSGANVLTFGAGSRLTVL.

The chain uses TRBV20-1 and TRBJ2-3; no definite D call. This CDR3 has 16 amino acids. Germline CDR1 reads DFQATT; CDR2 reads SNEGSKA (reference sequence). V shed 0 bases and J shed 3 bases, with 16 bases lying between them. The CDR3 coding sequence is TGCAGTGCTAGAGATGGCGCCCCCGCAGGAACAGATACGCAGTATTTT. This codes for CSARDGAPAGTDTQYF.

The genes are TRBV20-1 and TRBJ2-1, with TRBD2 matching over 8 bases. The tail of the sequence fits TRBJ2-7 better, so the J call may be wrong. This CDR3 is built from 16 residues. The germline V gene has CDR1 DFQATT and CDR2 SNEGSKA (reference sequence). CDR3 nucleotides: TGCAGTGCTAGAGGCCCCGGGACTAGGTGGGTCAATGAGCAGTACTTC. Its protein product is CSARGPGTRWVNEQYF.

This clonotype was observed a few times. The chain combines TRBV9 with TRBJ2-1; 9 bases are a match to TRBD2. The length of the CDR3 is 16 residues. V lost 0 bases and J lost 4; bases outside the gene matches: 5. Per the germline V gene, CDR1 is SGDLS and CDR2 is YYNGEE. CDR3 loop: CASSVVPSGVYNEQFF. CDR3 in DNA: TGTGCCAGCAGCGTAGTTCCTAGCGGGGTTTACAATGAGCAGTTCTTC.

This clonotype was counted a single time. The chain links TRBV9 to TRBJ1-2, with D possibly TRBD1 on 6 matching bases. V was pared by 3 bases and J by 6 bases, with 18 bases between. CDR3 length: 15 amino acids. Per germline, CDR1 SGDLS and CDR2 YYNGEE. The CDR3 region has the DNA TGTGCCAGCAGCGAGGGGGTGAACCGCGTTAATGGCTACACCTTC. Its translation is CASSEGVNRVNGYTF. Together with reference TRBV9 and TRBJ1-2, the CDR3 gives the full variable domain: DSGVTQTPKHLITATGQRVTLRCSPRSGDLSVYWYQQSLDQGLQFLIQYYNGEERAKGNILERFSAQQFPDLHSELNLSSLELGDSALYFCASSEGVNRVNGYTFGSGTRLTVV.

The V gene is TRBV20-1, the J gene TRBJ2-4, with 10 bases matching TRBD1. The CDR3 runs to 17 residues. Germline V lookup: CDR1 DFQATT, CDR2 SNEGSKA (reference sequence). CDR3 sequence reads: CSAQVGQGDLAKNIQYF. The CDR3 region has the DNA TGCAGCGCTCAGGTTGGACAGGGGGATCTAGCCAAAAACATTCAGTACTTC.

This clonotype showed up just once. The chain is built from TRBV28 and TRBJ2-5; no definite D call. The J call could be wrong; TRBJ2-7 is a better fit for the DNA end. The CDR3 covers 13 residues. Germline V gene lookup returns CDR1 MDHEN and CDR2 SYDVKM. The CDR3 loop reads CASKGGFPYEQYF. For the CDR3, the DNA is TGTGCCAGCAAGGGTGGCTTTCCCTACGAGCAGTACTTC.

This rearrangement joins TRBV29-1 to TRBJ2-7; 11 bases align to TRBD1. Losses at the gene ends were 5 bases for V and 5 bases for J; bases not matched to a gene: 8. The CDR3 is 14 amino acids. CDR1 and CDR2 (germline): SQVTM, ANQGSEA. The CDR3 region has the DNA TGCAGCGTTTCTCCGGGACAGGGGGTTAACGAGCAGTACTTC. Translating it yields CSVSPGQGVNEQYF.

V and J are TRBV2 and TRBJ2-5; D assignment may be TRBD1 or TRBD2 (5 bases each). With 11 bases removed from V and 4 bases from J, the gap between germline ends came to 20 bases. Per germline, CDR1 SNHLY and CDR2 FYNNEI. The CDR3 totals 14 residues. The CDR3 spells CASRAQGGLETQYF. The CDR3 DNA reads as TGTGCCTCCCGGGCCCAGGGCGGGTTAGAGACCCAGTACTTC.